This TCR beta chain was retrieved from a study of blood T cell repertoires in COVID-19. Study at large: Material from acute and convalescent COVID-19 was sourced from the United States, Italy and Spain.

The repertoire was sequenced with immunoSEQ multiplex PCR; TCRdb's copy has only in-frame clones and lacks some. The sample lists approximately 150,000 clones, roughly 86% occurring once. The CDR3 length is 15 residues. Germline CDR1 is LNHDA and CDR2 is SQIVND (reference sequence). V trimming: 6 bases; J trimming: 0 bases; junction bases outside the gene matches: 6. The chain employs TRBV19 and TRBJ2-3; 7 bases are a match to TRBD2. Sample: peripheral blood. This clonotype was sampled from a woman aged 45 to 65 with acute or convalescent COVID-19. The CDR3 reads CASRPLASSTDTQYF. DNA for the CDR3: TGTGCCAGTAGGCCACTAGCGTCTAGCACAGATACGCAGTATTTT.